This entry lists 3 T cell receptor beta chains sequenced from one sample in a study of blood T cell repertoires in COVID-19. The repertoire was sequenced with immunoSEQ multiplex PCR; TCRdb's copy has only in-frame clones and lacks some. The sample carries about 220,000 clones, roughly four fifths recorded once. Source material: PBMCs or T cells enriched from blood (not recorded which). Receptor source: a woman aged 45-65 years who had been exposed to COVID-19.

The J gene is TRBJ1-1, the V gene TRBV4-1; possibly TRBD1 for D (6 bases). The CDR3 has 14 residues. Germline values: CDR1 MGHRA, CDR2 YSYEKL. V was clipped by 0 bases and J by 6 bases, with 11 bases between them. The CDR3 DNA is TGCGCCAGCAGCCAAGAGTTGAGACAGGCTGAAGCTTTCTTT. Translation gives CASSQELRQAEAFF.

The genes are TRBV28 and TRBJ1-1, with no clear D. V was cut by 4 bases and J by 7 bases, with 13 bases left in between. This CDR3 has 13 residues. The germline CDR1 and CDR2 sequences are MDHEN and SYDVKM. The CDR3 DNA reads TGTGCCAGCAGTTCTCCTCCCCCTCGTGAAGCTTTCTTT. This encodes CASSSPPPREAFF.

This clone has only a few counts. The gene calls are TRBV29-1 and TRBJ2-3; 10 bases match TRBD1. The trim removed 7 bases at V and 6 bases at J, leaving 4 bases unmatched. This CDR3 is built from 12 residues. Germline V lookup: CDR1 SQVTM, CDR2 ANQGSEA. As DNA, the CDR3 is TGCAGCGGGGGACAGGGGCCGGATACGCAGTATTTT. Its translation: CSGGQGPDTQYF.